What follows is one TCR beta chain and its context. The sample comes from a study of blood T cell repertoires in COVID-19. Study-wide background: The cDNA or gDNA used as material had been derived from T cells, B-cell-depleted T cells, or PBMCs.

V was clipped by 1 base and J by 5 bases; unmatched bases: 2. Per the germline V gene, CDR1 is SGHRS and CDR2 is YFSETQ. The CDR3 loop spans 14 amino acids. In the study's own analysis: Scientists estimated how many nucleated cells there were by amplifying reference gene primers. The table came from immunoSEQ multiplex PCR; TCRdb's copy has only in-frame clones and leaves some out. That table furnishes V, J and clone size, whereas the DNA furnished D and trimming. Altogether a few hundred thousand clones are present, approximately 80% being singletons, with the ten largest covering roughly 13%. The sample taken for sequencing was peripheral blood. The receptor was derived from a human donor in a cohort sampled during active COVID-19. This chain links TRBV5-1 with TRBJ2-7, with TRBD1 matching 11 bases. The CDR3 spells CASSLRTGGHEQYF. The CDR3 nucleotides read TGCGCCAGCAGCTTGCGGACAGGGGGCCACGAGCAGTACTTC. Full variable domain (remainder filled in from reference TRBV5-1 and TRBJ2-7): KAGVTQTPRYLIKTRGQQVTLSCSPISGHRSVSWYQQTPGQGLQFLFEYFSETQRNKGNFPGRFSGRQFSNSRSEMNVSTLELGDSALYLCASSLRTGGHEQYFGPGTRLTVT.